The 10 T cell receptor beta chains below all came from one sample that was sequenced in a study of OX40 agonist ivuxolimab in advanced cancers. Libraries were prepared by immunoSEQ multiplex PCR; TCRdb keeps only in-frame clonotypes and omits some of them. The data hold about 34,000 clones, with approximately 89% observed a single time. The material sequenced was CD4+ or CD8+ T cells sorted from blood, taken in a trial of the OX40 agonist ivuxolimab. The receptors originated from an adult with an advanced solid tumor such as melanoma, head and neck, liver or kidney cancer.

This clone was observed a single time. The chain joins TRBV19 to TRBJ2-1; the match to TRBD2 covers 9 bases. This CDR3 is 16 amino acids long. CDR1 is LNHDA, CDR2 SQIVND, per germline (reference sequence). V was pared by 3 bases and J by 3 bases, with 6 bases of the junction left unmatched. CDR3 sequence: CASSIRGGRVYNEQFF. CDR3 nucleotide sequence: TGTGCCAGTAGTATCCGGGGCGGGAGGGTCTACAATGAGCAGTTCTTC. The full variable domain, its missing parts supplied by reference TRBV19 and TRBJ2-1, is DGGITQSPKYLFRKEGQNVTLSCEQNLNHDAMYWYRQDPGQGLRLIYYSQIVNDFQKGDIAEGYSVSREKKESFPLTVTSAQKNPTAFYLCASSIRGGRVYNEQFFGPGTRLTVL.

J is TRBJ1-2 and V is TRBV28; a possible D gene is TRBD1 (5 bases). This CDR3 contains 13 residues. Trimming stripped 2 bases from V and 5 bases from J, with 9 bases between. Germline CDR1 is MDHEN and CDR2 is SYDVKM. The CDR3 protein is CASSLGRAYGYTF. The DNA for the CDR3 is TGTGCCAGCAGTTTAGGCAGGGCTTATGGCTACACCTTC.

The chain joins TRBV4-2 to TRBJ2-3, with 8 bases matching TRBD1. The ends lost 3 bases at V and 5 bases at J; junction bases unmatched: 13. Germline V gene lookup returns CDR1 LGHNA and CDR2 YNFKEQ. This CDR3 spans 17 amino acids. CDR3 loop: CASSQDPPGQVEDTQYF. The CDR3 region has the DNA TGTGCCAGCAGCCAGGACCCACCGGGACAGGTAGAAGATACGCAGTATTTT.

The chain is built from TRBV5-1 and TRBJ2-1; tentatively, D is TRBD2 (6 bases). Trimming pared 0 bases from V and 2 bases from J, leaving 9 bases between. There are 15 residues in the CDR3. CDR1 and CDR2 (germline): SGHRS, YFSETQ. CDR3 sequence (DNA): TGCGCCAGCAGCTTGGAAGTAGCGGCCTACAATGAGCAGTTCTTC. Translating it yields CASSLEVAAYNEQFF.

The table lists this clone with a count of one. The chain uses TRBV7-6 and TRBJ1-6, with D unclear. With 5 bases removed from V and 6 bases from J, the gap between germline ends came to 8 bases. Germline loops: CDR1 SGHVS, CDR2 FNYEAQ. This CDR3 is 13 amino acids long. The CDR3 spells CASSPQANSPLHF. For the CDR3, the DNA is TGTGCCAGCAGCCCCCAAGCTAATTCACCCCTCCACTTT. Full variable domain (missing parts from reference TRBV7-6 and TRBJ1-6): GAGVSQSPRYKVTKRGQDVALRCDPISGHVSLYWYRQALGQGPEFLTYFNYEAQQDKSGLPNDRFSAERPEGSISTLTIQRTEQRDSAMYRCASSPQANSPLHFGNGTRLTVT.

The chain combines TRBV28 with TRBJ1-4; D gene ambiguous. Looked up from germline, CDR1 is MDHEN and CDR2 is SYDVKM. The CDR3 runs to 15 residues. Trimming took off 7 bases at V and 5 bases at J, with 17 bases between the two ends. The CDR3 DNA is TGTGCCAGCAATCAGCCACGAGGGAAGAATGAAAAACTGTTTTTT. It yields the protein CASNQPRGKNEKLFF.

The rearrangement links TRBV4-2 to TRBJ2-3; D is possibly TRBD2 (6 bases). With 1 base removed from V and 0 bases from J, the gap between germline ends came to 11 bases. The CDR3 has 16 residues. CDR1 is LGHNA and CDR2 is YNFKEQ in the germline V gene. CDR3 coding DNA: TGTGCCAGCAGCCAAGGAGTAGCGGATAGCACAGATACGCAGTATTTT. Encoded protein: CASSQGVADSTDTQYF.

The chain links TRBV5-1 to TRBJ2-1; D not resolved. Germline V gene data show CDR1 as SGHRS and CDR2 as YFSETQ. This CDR3 comprises 15 residues. Trimming pared 2 bases from V and 0 bases from J, leaving 9 bases between. The CDR3 DNA follows: TGCGCCAGCAGCTTCAGACAAACCTCCTACAATGAGCAGTTCTTC. It codes for CASSFRQTSYNEQFF.

This chain links TRBV14 with TRBJ2-7; 8 bases map to TRBD2. The J segment lost 7 bases and the V segment lost 0 bases, leaving 11 bases of the junction unmatched. Germline V gene data show CDR1 as SGHDN and CDR2 as FVKESK. The CDR3 is made up of 16 amino acids. In DNA form, the CDR3 reads TGTGCCAGCAGCCAAGATAGCACTAGCGGAAGGGGGGAGCAGTACTTC. Its protein product is CASSQDSTSGRGEQYF.

The chain employs TRBV7-9 and TRBJ2-7, with TRBD1 identical over 7 bases. J gave up 3 bases and V 4 bases, and 0 bases lay outside the gene matches. The germline CDR1 and CDR2 sequences are SEHNR and FQNEAQ (reference sequence). The CDR3 totals 12 residues. CDR3 sequence reads: CASSWDSYEQYF. CDR3 bases: TGTGCCAGCAGCTGGGACAGCTACGAGCAGTACTTC.